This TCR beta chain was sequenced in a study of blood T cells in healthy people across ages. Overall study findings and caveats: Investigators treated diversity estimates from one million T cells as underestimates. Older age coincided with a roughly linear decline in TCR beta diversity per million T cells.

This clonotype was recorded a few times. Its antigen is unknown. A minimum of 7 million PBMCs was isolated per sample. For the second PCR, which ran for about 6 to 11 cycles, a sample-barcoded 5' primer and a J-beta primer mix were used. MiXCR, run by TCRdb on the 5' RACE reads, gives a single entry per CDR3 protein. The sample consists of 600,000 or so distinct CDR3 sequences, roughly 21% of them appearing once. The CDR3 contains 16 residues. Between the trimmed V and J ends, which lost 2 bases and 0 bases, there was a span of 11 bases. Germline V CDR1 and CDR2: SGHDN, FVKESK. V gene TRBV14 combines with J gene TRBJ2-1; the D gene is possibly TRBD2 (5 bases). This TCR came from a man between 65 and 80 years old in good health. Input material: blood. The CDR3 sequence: CASSQSGRSSYNEQFF. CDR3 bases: TGTGCCAGCAGCCAAAGCGGAAGGAGCTCCTACAATGAGCAGTTCTTC.